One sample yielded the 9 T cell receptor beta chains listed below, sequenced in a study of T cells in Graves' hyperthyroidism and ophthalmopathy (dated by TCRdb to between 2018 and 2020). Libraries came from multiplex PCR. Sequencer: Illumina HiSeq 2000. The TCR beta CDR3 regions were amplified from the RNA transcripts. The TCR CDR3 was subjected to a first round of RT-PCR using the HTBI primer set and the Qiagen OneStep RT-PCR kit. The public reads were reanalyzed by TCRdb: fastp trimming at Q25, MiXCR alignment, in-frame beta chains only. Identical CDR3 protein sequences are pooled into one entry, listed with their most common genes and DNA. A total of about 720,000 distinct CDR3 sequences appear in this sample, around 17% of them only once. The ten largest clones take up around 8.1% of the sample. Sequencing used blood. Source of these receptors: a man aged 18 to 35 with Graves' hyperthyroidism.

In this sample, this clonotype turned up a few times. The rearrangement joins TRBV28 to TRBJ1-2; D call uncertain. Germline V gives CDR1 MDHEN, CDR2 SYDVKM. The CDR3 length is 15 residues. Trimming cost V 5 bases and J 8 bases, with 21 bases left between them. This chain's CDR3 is CASSLKRPPLGGYTF. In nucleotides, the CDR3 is TGTGCCAGCAGTCTAAAACGACCGCCCCTAGGAGGCTACACCTTC.

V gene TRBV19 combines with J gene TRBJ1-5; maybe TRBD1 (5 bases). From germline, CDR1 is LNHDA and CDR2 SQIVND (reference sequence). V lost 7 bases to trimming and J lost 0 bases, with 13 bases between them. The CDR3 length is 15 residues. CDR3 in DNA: TGTGCCAGTATGGGGGGTCCCTCTAGCAATCAGCCCCAGCATTTT. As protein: CASMGGPSSNQPQHF.

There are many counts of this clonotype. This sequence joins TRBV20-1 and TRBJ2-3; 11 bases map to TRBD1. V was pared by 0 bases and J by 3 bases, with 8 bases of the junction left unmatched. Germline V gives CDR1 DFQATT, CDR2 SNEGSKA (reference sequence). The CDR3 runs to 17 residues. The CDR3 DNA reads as TGCAGTGCTAGAGATCGAAGGACAGGGGGCGGGACAGATACGCAGTATTTT. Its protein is CSARDRRTGGGTDTQYF.

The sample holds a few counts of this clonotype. CDR3 DNA sequence: TGTGCCAGCAGCTTAGACCGCGTGGGGGCATTAGGATCTGGGGCCAACGTCCTGACTTTC. Translated: CASSLDRVGALGSGANVLTF. This chain joins TRBV7-3 and TRBJ2-6; D possibly corresponds to TRBD1 (6 bases). Trimming stripped 2 bases from V and 1 base from J, with 21 bases between. CDR1 SGHTA and CDR2 FQGTGA come from the germline V gene. This CDR3 has 20 amino acids.

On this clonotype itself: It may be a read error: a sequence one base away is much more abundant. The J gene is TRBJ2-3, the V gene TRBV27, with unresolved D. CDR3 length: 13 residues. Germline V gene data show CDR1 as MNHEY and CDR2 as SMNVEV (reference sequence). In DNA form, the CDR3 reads TGTGCCAGCAGTTTCCCCAACACAGATATGCAGTATTTT. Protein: CASSFPNTDMQYF.

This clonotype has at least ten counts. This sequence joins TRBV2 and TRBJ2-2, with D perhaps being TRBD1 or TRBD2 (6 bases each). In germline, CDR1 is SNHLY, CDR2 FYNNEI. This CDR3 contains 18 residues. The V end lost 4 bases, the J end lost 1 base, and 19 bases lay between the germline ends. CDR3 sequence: CASSGFKLGGLNTGELFF. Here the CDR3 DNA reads TGTGCCAGCAGTGGATTTAAGTTGGGGGGCCTGAACACCGGGGAGCTGTTTTTT.

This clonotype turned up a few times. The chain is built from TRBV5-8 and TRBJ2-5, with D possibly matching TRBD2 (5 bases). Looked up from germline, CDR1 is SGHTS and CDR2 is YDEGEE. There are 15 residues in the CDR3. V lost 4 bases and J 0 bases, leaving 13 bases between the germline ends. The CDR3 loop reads CASSPGESNQETQYF. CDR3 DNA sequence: TGTGCCAGCAGCCCCGGGGAATCCAACCAAGAGACCCAGTACTTC.

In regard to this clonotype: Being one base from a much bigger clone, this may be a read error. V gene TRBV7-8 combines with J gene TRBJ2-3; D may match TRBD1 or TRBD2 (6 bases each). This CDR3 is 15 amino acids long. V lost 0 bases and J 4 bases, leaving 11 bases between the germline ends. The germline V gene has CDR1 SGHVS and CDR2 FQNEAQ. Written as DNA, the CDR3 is TGTGCCAGCAGCTTAGCGGATGGGGGGCCAGATACGCAGTATTTT. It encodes CASSLADGGPDTQYF.

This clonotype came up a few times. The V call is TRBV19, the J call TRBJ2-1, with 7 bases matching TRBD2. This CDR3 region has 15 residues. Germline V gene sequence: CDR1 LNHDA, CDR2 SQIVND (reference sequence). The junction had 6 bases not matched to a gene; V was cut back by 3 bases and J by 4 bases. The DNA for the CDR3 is TGTGCCAGTAGTATCGGGGCGGGAGTATACAATGAGCAGTTCTTC. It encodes CASSIGAGVYNEQFF.